This TCR beta chain was recorded in a study of T cells in Graves' hyperthyroidism and ophthalmopathy. Template material for amplifying TCR beta CDR3 regions consisted of RNA transcripts. First-round RT-PCR targeting the TCR CDR3 was performed with the HTBI primer set. TCRdb independently ran MiXCR on the multiplex PCR reads; one entry per CDR3 protein. The data contain about 640,000 distinct CDR3 sequences, 45% of them singletons. Germline V gene sequence: CDR1 SGHDT, CDR2 YYEEEE. Trimming left V 2 bases short and J 2 bases short, with 7 bases between. CDR3 length equals 13 residues. Source material: peripheral blood or thyroid tissue (not recorded which). The chain joins TRBV5-6 to TRBJ1-2; D is ambiguous. The origin of this receptor is an adult man with Graves' disease, either hyperthyroidism or ophthalmopathy (not recorded which). CDR3 amino acids: CASSLHQNYGYTF. The CDR3 region has the DNA TGTGCCAGCAGCTTACATCAGAACTATGGCTACACCTTC.